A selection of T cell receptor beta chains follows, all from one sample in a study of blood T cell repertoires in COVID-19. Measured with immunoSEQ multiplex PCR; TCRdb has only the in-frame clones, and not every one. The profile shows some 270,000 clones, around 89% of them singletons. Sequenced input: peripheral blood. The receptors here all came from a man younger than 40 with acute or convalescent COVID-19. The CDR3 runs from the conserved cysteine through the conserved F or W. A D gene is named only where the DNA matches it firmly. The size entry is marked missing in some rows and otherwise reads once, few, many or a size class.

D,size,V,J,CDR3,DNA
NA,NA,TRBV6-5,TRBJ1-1,CASRVTLRQAAFF,TGTGCCAGCAGAGTAACCCTCAGACAGGCGGCTTTCTTT
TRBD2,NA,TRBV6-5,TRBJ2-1,CASGRAGANEQFF,TGTGCCAGCGGGCGAGCGGGGGCGAATGAGCAGTTCTTC
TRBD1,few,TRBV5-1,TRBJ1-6,CASSDRGLNSPLHF,TGCGCCAGCAGCGACAGGGGGCTAAATTCACCCCTCCACTTT
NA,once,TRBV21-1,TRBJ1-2,CASSRNRTGHYGYTF,TGTGCCAGCAGCCGAAATAGGACAGGTCACTATGGCTACACCTTC
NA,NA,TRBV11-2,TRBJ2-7,CASSWRDFSDSYEQYF,TGTGCCAGCAGCTGGAGGGATTTCAGTGATTCCTACGAGCAGTACTTC
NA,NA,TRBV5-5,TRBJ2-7,CASSFGTSYEQYF,TGTGCCAGCAGCTTCGGGACTTCCTACGAGCAGTACTTC
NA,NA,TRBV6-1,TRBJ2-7,CASSEPSGSIPSEQYF,TGTGCCAGCAGCGAACCAAGCGGGTCAATTCCCAGCGAGCAGTACTTC
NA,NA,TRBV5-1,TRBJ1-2,CASSSEKRYGYTF,TGCGCCAGCAGCTCTGAAAAGCGTTATGGCTACACCTTC
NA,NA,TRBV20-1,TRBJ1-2,CSASRQGYGYTF,TGCAGTGCTAGTAGGCAGGGCTATGGCTACACCTTC
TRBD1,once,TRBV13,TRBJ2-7,CASSTYTGVYEQYF,TGTGCCAGCAGCACCTACACAGGGGTATACGAGCAGTACTTC
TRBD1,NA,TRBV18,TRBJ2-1,CASSGDRVNEQFF,TGTGCCAGCTCAGGGGACAGGGTTAATGAGCAGTTCTTC
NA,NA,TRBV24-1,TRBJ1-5,CATSAAGNQPQHF,TGTGCCACCAGTGCGGCGGGCAATCAGCCCCAGCATTTT
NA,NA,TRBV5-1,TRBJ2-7,CASRTTVRAVDSYEQYF,TGCGCCAGCAGGACAACGGTGCGGGCAGTTGACTCCTACGAGCAGTACTTC
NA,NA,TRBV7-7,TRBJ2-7,CASSQGYTGVFGQYF,TGTGCTAGCAGCCAGGGTTATACGGGGGTTTTCGGGCAGTACTTC
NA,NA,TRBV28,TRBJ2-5,CASSLNPQGGETQYF,TGTGCCAGCAGTCTCAACCCACAGGGCGGGGAGACCCAGTACTTC
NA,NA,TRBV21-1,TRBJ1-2,CASSPSRDSRGNYGYTF,TGTGCCAGCAGCCCATCCCGGGACAGTCGTGGGAACTATGGCTACACCTTC
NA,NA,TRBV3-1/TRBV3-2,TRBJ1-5,CASSPPRGQPQHF,TGTGCCAGCAGCCCTCCCAGGGGACAGCCCCAGCATTTT
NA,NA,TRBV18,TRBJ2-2,CASSPMTAQRTGELFF,TGTGCCAGCTCACCTATGACAGCCCAAAGGACCGGGGAGCTGTTTTTT
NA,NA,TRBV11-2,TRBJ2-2,CASSSPRGWNTGELFF,TGTGCCAGCAGCTCTCCCAGGGGATGGAACACCGGGGAGCTGTTTTTT
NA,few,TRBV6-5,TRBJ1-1,CASGGRPAYTEAFF,TGTGCCAGCGGCGGAAGACCCGCTTATACTGAAGCTTTCTTT
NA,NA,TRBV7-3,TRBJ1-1,CASSRTGQNTEAFF,TGTGCCAGCAGCCGCACGGGACAGAACACTGAAGCTTTCTTT
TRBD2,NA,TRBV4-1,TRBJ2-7,CASSQVRGGRHYEQYF,TGCGCCAGCAGCCAAGTCCGCGGGGGGAGGCACTACGAGCAGTACTTC
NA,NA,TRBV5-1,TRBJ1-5,CASSSRGGVGQPQHF,TGCGCCAGCAGCTCCAGGGGCGGAGTGGGTCAGCCCCAGCATTTT
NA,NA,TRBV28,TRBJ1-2,CASSLRYGYTF,TGTGCCAGCAGTCTCCGCTATGGCTACACCTTC
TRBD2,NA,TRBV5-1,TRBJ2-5,CASSLGLGTQETQYF,TGCGCCAGCAGCCTTGGACTAGGGACTCAAGAGACCCAGTACTTC
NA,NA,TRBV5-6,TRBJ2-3,CASSLGLRRDTQYF,TGTGCCAGCAGCTTGGGCTTGCGGCGGGATACGCAGTATTTT
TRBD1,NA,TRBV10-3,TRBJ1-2,CAIRGTAPYGYTF,TGTGCCATCCGTGGGACAGCACCGTATGGCTACACCTTC
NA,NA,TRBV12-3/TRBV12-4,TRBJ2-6,CASSPSGANVLTF,TGTGCCAGCAGCCCATCTGGGGCCAACGTCCTGACTTTC
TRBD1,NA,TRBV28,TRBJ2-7,CASSFGNRGVDEQYF,TGTGCCAGCAGTTTTGGTAACAGGGGGGTCGACGAGCAGTACTTC
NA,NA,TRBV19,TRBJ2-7,CASSIDTDSAYEQYF,TGTGCCAGTAGTATAGATACCGACTCCGCCTACGAGCAGTACTTC
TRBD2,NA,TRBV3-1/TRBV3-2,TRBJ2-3,CASSHPGLAGGRKQYF,TGTGCCAGCAGCCATCCAGGACTAGCGGGGGGGCGGAAGCAGTATTTT
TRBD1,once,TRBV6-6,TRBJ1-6,CASSSGQALNSPLHF,TGTGCCAGCAGTTCCGGACAGGCCCTCAATTCACCCCTCCACTTT
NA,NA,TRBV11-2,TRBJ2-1,CASSLESTHWSSYNEQFF,TGTGCCAGCAGCTTAGAGAGTACCCACTGGAGCTCCTACAATGAGCAGTTCTTC
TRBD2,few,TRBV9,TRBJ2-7,CASSMGLAGGEQYF,TGTGCCAGCAGCATGGGACTAGCGGGGGGCGAGCAGTACTTC
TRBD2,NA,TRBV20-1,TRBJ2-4,CSASILAGVGTLAKNIQYF,TGCAGTGCTAGTATCCTTGCGGGAGTGGGAACTCTAGCCAAAAACATTCAGTACTTC
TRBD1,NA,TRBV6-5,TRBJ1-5,CASSPGTGGDQPQHF,TGTGCCAGCAGCCCCGGGACAGGAGGGGATCAGCCCCAGCATTTT